This T cell receptor (beta chain) was found in a study of control samples from healthy donors and cancer patients. Data came from immunoSEQ multiplex PCR; TCRdb stores just in-frame clones and leaves some out. This table has about 120,000 clones, roughly 90% appearing once. Looked up from germline, CDR1 is SGHNT and CDR2 is YENEEA. The CDR3 extends over 16 amino acids. With 1 base clipped from V and 3 bases from J, the junction kept 1 base outside the gene matches. V gene TRBV11-3 combines with J gene TRBJ2-3, with 13 bases matching TRBD2. The receptor comes from a man aged 45-65 years in good health. Sequenced sample: blood. In nucleotides, the CDR3 is TGTGCCAGCAGCTTAGGACTAGCGGGGGGTACAGATACGCAGTATTTT. It specifies CASSLGLAGGTDTQYF.